This T cell receptor beta chain derives from a study of T-cell reconstitution after alpha-beta-depleted transplantation in children. V shed 3 bases and J shed 2 bases, with 19 bases lying between them. CDR1 and CDR2 from the germline V gene are MDHEN and SYDVKM. This CDR3 spans 17 amino acids. Preparation of the TCRbeta library was carried out with unique molecular identifiers. TCRdb itself ran the PCR reads through MiXCR, one entry per CDR3 protein. This table has 440,000 or so distinct CDR3 sequences, around two fifths appearing once. Study-wide results and limits: Several hundred rapidly expanded clones from non-depleted graft cells reportedly supplied alpha-beta T cells about two months post-transplant. Fresh T-cell production supplied most of the T-cell counts and diversity seen one year after transplant. Recipient T cells and thymic progenitors that survived were the source of the high TCRbeta diversity seen at day 60 in some patients.

Of note for this clonotype: What it recognizes is unknown.

The receptor was derived from a girl between 2 and 10 years old with aplastic anemia, due to receive a stem cell transplant. This chain joins TRBV28 and TRBJ2-5; D is possibly TRBD1 (6 bases). The sample was PBMCs, taken before TCRalphabeta/CD19-depleted stem cell transplant. The CDR3: CASSLGPYKGVQETQYF. The CDR3 bases are TGTGCCAGCAGTTTGGGTCCGTACAAGGGGGTACAAGAGACCCAGTACTTC.